This T cell receptor beta chain was identified in a study of cytomegalovirus exposure and HLA in healthy donors. Study-level points and caveats: Rarity held for most TCR sequences, but there were some public TCRs that occurred in many donors.

As concerns this clone: The antigen is undetermined.

PCR primers comprised 60 Vbeta and 13 Jbeta primers. Clones were sequenced by immunoSEQ multiplex PCR, and TCRdb holds only the in-frame ones, with some missing. This sample has over 100,000 clones, with about 80% found just once. V shed 1 base, J shed 6 bases, and the junction held 2 bases outside the gene matches. The CDR3 runs to 14 residues. Germline loops: CDR1 KGHSH, CDR2 LQKENI. The rearrangement joins TRBV18 to TRBJ1-1; 10 bases are shared with TRBD1. The TCR comes from a woman aged 40 to 50 in good health and CMV-seronegative. The sequenced sample was PBMCs. This CDR3 reads CASSPLDRGPEAFF. Written as DNA, the CDR3 is TGTGCCAGCTCACCACTTGACAGGGGGCCTGAAGCTTTCTTT.